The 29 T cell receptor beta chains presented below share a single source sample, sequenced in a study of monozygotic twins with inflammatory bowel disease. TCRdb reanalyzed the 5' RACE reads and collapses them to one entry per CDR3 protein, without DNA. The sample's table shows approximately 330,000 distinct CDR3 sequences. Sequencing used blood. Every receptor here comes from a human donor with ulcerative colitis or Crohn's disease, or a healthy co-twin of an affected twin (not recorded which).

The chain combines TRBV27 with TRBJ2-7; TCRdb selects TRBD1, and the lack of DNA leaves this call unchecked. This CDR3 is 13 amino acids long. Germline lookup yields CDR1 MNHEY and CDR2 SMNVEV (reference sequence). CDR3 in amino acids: CASSWAGAYEQYF.

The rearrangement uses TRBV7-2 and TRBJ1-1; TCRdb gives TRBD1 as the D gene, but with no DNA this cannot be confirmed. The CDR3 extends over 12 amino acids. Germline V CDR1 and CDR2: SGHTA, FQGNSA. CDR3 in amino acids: CASSLVGGEAFF.

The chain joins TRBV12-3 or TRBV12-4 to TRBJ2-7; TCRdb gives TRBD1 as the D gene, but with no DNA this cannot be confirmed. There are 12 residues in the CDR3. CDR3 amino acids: CASRTGVLEQYF.

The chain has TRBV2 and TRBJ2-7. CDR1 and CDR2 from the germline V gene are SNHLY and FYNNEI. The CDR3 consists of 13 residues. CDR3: CASSEGLSYEQYF.

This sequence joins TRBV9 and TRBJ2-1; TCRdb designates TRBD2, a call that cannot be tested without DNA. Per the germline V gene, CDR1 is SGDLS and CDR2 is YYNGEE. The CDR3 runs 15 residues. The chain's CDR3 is CASSAGLAGGNEQFF. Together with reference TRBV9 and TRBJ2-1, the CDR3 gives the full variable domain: DSGVTQTPKHLITATGQRVTLRCSPRSGDLSVYWYQQSLDQGLQFLIQYYNGEERAKGNILERFSAQQFPDLHSELNLSSLELGDSALYFCASSAGLAGGNEQFFGPGTRLTVL.

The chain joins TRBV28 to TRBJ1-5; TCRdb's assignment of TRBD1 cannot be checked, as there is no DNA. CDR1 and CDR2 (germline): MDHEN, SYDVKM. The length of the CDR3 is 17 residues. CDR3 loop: CASSFQGGLSFNQPQHF.

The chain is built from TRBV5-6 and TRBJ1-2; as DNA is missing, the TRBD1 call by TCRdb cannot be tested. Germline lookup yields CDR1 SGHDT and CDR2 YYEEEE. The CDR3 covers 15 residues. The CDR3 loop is CASSNRDPLVAGYTF.

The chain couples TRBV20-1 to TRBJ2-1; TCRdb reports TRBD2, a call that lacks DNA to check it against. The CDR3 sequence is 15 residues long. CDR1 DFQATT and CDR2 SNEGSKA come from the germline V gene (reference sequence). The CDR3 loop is CSAPDPGTSYNEQFF.

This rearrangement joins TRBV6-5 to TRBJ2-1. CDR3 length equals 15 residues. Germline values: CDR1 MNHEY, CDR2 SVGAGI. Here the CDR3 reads CASSLTSSSYNEQFF.

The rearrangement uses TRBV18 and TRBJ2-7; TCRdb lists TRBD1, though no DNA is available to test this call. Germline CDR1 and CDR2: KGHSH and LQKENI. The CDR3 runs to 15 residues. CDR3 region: CASSPPSGGGYEQYF.

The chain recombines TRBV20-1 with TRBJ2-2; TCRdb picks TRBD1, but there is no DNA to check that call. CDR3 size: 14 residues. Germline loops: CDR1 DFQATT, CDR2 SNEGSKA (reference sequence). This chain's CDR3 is CSGAQTGGTGELFF.

The CDR3 loop is CSGRGPEGPEAFF. This chain joins TRBV29-1 and TRBJ1-1; the TRBD1 assignment by TCRdb is unverifiable without DNA. Per the germline V gene, CDR1 is SQVTM and CDR2 is ANQGSEA. The CDR3 has 13 residues.

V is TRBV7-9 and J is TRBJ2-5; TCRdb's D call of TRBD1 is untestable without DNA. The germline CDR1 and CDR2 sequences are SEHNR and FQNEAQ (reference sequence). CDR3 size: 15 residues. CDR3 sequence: CASSQRSGGQETQYF.

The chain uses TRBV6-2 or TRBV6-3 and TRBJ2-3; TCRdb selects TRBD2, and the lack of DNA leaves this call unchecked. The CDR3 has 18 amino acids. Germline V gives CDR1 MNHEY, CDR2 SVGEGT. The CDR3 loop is CASSYSTTAGGPTDTQYF.

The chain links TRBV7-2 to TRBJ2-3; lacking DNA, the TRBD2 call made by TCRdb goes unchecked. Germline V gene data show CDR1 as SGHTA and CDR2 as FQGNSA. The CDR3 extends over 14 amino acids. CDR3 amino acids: CASSRTRDTDTQYF.

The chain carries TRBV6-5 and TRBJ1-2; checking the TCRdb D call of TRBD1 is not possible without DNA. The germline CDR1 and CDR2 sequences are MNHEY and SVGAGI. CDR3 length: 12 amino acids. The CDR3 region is CAGRDSFYGYTF.

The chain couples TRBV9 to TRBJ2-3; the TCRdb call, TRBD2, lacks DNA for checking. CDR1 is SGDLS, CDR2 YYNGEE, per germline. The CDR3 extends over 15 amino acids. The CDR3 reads CASRAGGRSTDTQYF. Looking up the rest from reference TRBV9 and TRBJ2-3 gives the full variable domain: DSGVTQTPKHLITATGQRVTLRCSPRSGDLSVYWYQQSLDQGLQFLIQYYNGEERAKGNILERFSAQQFPDLHSELNLSSLELGDSALYFCASRAGGRSTDTQYFGPGTRLTVL.

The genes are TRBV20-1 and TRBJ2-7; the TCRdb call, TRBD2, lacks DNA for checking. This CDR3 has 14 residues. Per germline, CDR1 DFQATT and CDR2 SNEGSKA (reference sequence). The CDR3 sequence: CSAREVAGAYEQYF.

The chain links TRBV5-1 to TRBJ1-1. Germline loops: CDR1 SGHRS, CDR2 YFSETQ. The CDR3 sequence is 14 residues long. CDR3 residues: CASSLEDGYTEAFF. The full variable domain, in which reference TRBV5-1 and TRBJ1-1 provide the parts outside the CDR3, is KAGVTQTPRYLIKTRGQQVTLSCSPISGHRSVSWYQQTPGQGLQFLFEYFSETQRNKGNFPGRFSGRQFSNSRSEMNVSTLELGDSALYLCASSLEDGYTEAFFGQGTRLTVV.

CDR3 sequence reads: CASSLTETYEQYF. The chain has TRBV5-5 and TRBJ2-7. The CDR3 sequence is 13 residues long. Per germline, CDR1 SGHKS and CDR2 YYEKEE (reference sequence).

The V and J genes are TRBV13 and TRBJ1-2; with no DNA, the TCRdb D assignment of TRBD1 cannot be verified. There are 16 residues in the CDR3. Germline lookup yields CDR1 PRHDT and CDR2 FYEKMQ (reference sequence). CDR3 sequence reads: CASSSTGTRSPNGYTF.

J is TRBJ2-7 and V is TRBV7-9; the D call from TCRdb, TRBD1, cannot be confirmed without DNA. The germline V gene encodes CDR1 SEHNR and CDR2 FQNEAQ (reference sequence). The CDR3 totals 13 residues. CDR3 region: CASSAQGAYEQYF.

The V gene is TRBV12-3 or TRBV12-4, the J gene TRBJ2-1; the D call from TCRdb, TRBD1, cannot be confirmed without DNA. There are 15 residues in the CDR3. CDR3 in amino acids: CASTRDGGPYNEQFF.

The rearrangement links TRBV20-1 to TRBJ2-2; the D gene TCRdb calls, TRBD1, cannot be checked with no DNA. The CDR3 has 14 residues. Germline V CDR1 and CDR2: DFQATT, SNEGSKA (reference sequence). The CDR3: CSARRGRGTGELFF.

The CDR3 reads CASSVQGQGGYTF. The chain couples TRBV5-1 to TRBJ1-2; without DNA, the TCRdb call of TRBD1 cannot be checked. Germline CDR1 reads SGHRS; CDR2 reads YFSETQ. The CDR3 totals 13 residues.

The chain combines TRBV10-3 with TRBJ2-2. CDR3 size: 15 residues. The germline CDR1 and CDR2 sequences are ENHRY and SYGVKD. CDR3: CAISNLDLREGELFF.

The CDR3 is CASSQHPGGDSYNEQFF. The V gene is TRBV3-1, the J gene TRBJ2-1; TCRdb indicates TRBD1, and absent DNA this call remains unverified. The CDR3 extends over 17 amino acids. Germline loops: CDR1 LGHDT, CDR2 YNNKEL (reference sequence).

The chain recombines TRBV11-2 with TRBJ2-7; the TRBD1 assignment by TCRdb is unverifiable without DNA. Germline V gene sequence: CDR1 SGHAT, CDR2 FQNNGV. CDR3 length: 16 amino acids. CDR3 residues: CASSRRGQGSFYEQYF.

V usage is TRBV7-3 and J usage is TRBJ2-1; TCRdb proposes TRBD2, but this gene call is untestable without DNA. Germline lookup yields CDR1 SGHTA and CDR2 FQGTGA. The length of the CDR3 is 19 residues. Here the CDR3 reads CASSLGVAGGPSSYNEQFF.